The 22 T cell receptor beta chains given below trace back to one sample, sequenced in a study of a mutant IDH1 vaccine in newly diagnosed glioma. Profiling relied on immunoSEQ multiplex PCR, and the TCRdb table lists in-frame clones only, not all of them. The sample has some 60,000 clones, roughly four fifths seen once; the top ten hold roughly 3.2%. Time point here: week 47, end of study. It was 300 ug of mutant IDH1 20-mer peptide that made up each vaccine dose, given with topical imiquimod. No antigen has been assigned to these receptors. The material was PBMCs, obtained from a glioma patient whose treatment included an IDH1 peptide vaccine. These receptors all stem from a woman between 50 and 59 years old with glioma.

Only one count was recorded for this clone. V gene TRBV7-8 combines with J gene TRBJ2-7, with D perhaps TRBD1 or TRBD2 (5 bases each). The V end lost 5 bases, the J end lost 5 bases, and 16 bases lay between the germline ends. From germline, CDR1 is SGHVS and CDR2 FQNEAQ. There are 14 residues in the CDR3. The CDR3 loop is CASSPRDPKDEQYF. The CDR3, as DNA: TGTGCCAGCAGCCCTAGGGACCCGAAGGACGAGCAGTACTTC.

The chain combines TRBV28 with TRBJ2-2, with D perhaps TRBD1 (5 bases). The length of the CDR3 is 15 residues. Germline V gene lookup returns CDR1 MDHEN and CDR2 SYDVKM. Trimming took off 0 bases at V and 8 bases at J, with 13 bases between the two ends. CDR3 residues: CASSLWDTSRGELFF. CDR3 nucleotide sequence: TGTGCCAGCAGTTTATGGGACACATCCAGGGGGGAGCTGTTTTTT. Full variable domain (missing parts from reference TRBV28 and TRBJ2-2): DVKVTQSSRYLVKRTGEKVFLECVQDMDHENMFWYRQDPGLGLRLIYFSYDVKMKEKGDIPEGYSVSREKKERFSLILESASTNQTSMYLCASSLWDTSRGELFFGEGSRLTVL.

V and J are TRBV5-1 and TRBJ1-4, with no clear D. Trimming stripped 0 bases from V and 0 bases from J, with 6 bases between. Germline V lookup: CDR1 SGHRS, CDR2 YFSETQ. This CDR3 is 15 amino acids long. CDR3 nucleotide sequence: TGCGCCAGCAGCTTGGCGGGGACAACTAATGAAAAACTGTTTTTT. This encodes CASSLAGTTNEKLFF.

The rearrangement uses TRBV5-1 and TRBJ2-7, with TRBD2 matching 9 bases. The CDR3 length is 15 residues. The V gene's germline CDR1 is SGHRS and CDR2 YFSETQ. With V trimmed by 3 bases and J by 2 bases, 6 bases remained unmatched. The CDR3 sequence is CASSSQRGAAYEQYF. In nucleotides, the CDR3 is TGCGCCAGCAGCTCACAGCGGGGGGCCGCCTACGAGCAGTACTTC.

The CDR3 reads CASSITGQKSSYNEQFF. DNA of the CDR3: TGTGCCAGTAGTATAACAGGGCAGAAGAGCTCCTACAATGAGCAGTTCTTC. The chain has TRBV19 and TRBJ2-1, with D possibly being TRBD1 (6 bases). Germline V CDR1 and CDR2: LNHDA, SQIVND (reference sequence). This CDR3 contains 17 residues. Trimming stripped 2 bases from V and 0 bases from J, with 14 bases between. Looking up the rest from reference TRBV19 and TRBJ2-1 gives the full variable domain: DGGITQSPKYLFRKEGQNVTLSCEQNLNHDAMYWYRQDPGQGLRLIYYSQIVNDFQKGDIAEGYSVSREKKESFPLTVTSAQKNPTAFYLCASSITGQKSSYNEQFFGPGTRLTVL.

The chain uses TRBV2 and TRBJ2-2, with D unclear. The CDR3 loop spans 15 amino acids. Germline loops: CDR1 SNHLY, CDR2 FYNNEI. Trimming stripped 3 bases from V and 7 bases from J, with 15 bases between. Here the CDR3 reads CASSDMVGYYGELFF. The CDR3 bases are TGTGCCAGCAGTGACATGGTGGGGTACTACGGGGAGCTGTTTTTT.

CDR3 loop: CASSTNQQGDGNTIYF. In DNA, the CDR3 is TGTGCCAGCAGCACAAATCAACAGGGGGATGGAAACACCATATATTTT. The chain employs TRBV9 and TRBJ1-3; 8 nucleotides match TRBD1. CDR3 length: 16 residues. Germline assignment: CDR1 SGDLS and CDR2 YYNGEE. V lost 4 bases to trimming and J lost 3 bases; unmatched junction nucleotides: 9.

The chain uses TRBV7-2 and TRBJ1-2; no reliable D call. V lost 4 bases and J 6 bases, leaving 18 bases between the germline ends. Germline assignment: CDR1 SGHTA and CDR2 FQGNSA. The CDR3 spans 15 residues. The CDR3 protein is CASSSRESGRDGYTF. The CDR3 coding sequence is TGTGCCAGCAGCTCACGAGAGTCCGGGAGGGATGGCTACACCTTC. Drawing the rest from reference TRBV7-2 and TRBJ1-2, the complete variable domain is GAGVSQSPSNKVTEKGKDVELRCDPISGHTALYWYRQSLGQGLEFLIYFQGNSAPDKSGLPSDRFSAERTGGSVSTLTIQRTQQEDSAVYLCASSSRESGRDGYTFGSGTRLTVV.

The DNA of the CDR3 is TGTGCCAGCTCACTGATTGGGGACAGCGACTATGGCTACACCTTC. It specifies CASSLIGDSDYGYTF. The rearrangement joins TRBV18 to TRBJ1-2; TRBD1 matches at 7 bases. The J segment lost 3 bases and the V segment lost 4 bases, leaving 8 bases of the junction unmatched. Germline assignment: CDR1 KGHSH and CDR2 LQKENI. This CDR3 has 15 residues. The full variable domain, with the rest looked up from reference TRBV18 and TRBJ1-2, is NAGVMQNPRHLVRRRGQEARLRCSPMKGHSHVYWYRQLPEEGLKFMVYLQKENIIDESGMPKERFSAEFPKEGPSILRIQQVVRGDSAAYFCASSLIGDSDYGYTFGSGTRLTVV.

This clone has just one count. The chain joins TRBV2 to TRBJ2-7, with D possibly matching TRBD2 (6 bases). The germline V gene encodes CDR1 SNHLY and CDR2 FYNNEI. CDR3 length equals 15 residues. V was pared by 8 bases and J by 2 bases, with 19 bases between. The CDR3 here is CASVPGASATYEQYF. The CDR3 DNA reads TGTGCCAGCGTTCCTGGGGCTAGCGCGACCTACGAGCAGTACTTC.

The genes are TRBV14 and TRBJ1-4; possible D gene TRBD1, 5 bases. V gave up 4 bases and J gave up 6 bases, with 18 bases separating them. The CDR3 contains 16 residues. The V gene's germline CDR1 is SGHDN and CDR2 FVKESK. CDR3 coding DNA: TGTGCCAGCAGCCGGTACGGCGGGGGAGGATATGAAAAACTGTTTTTT. Protein sequence: CASSRYGGGGYEKLFF.

The chain recombines TRBV7-2 with TRBJ1-5; 7 nucleotides line up with TRBD1. CDR3 length: 16 residues. V lost 0 bases to trimming and J lost 4 bases; unmatched junction nucleotides: 6. CDR1 SGHTA and CDR2 FQGNSA come from the germline V gene. The CDR3 coding sequence is TGTGCCAGCAGCTTAGCGGCGACAGGGACAAATCAGCCCCAGCATTTT. Translating it yields CASSLAATGTNQPQHF.

This chain uses TRBV2 with TRBJ1-1; TRBD1 aligns across 8 bases. V lost 9 bases to trimming and J lost 1 base; unmatched junction nucleotides: 4. CDR3 length: 13 amino acids. Germline V gene lookup returns CDR1 SNHLY and CDR2 FYNNEI. CDR3: CARWTGTNTEAFF. The CDR3, as DNA: TGTGCCAGGTGGACAGGGACGAACACTGAAGCTTTCTTT.

J is TRBJ1-2 and V is TRBV7-8, with D unclear. The CDR3 length is 15 residues. The V gene lost 1 base and the J gene lost 4 bases, with 13 bases spanning the gap. From germline, CDR1 is SGHVS and CDR2 FQNEAQ. The CDR3 coding sequence is TGTGCCAGCAGCTTAGTTCCGGGTGTGACCTATGGCTACACCTTC. Translation: CASSLVPGVTYGYTF.

The chain joins TRBV2 to TRBJ1-2; D possibly corresponds to TRBD1 (6 bases). CDR3 length equals 16 residues. CDR1 and CDR2 (germline): SNHLY, FYNNEI. V lost 4 bases to trimming and J lost 4 bases, with 19 bases between them. The chain's CDR3 is CASSARQAGSGYGYTF. The CDR3 DNA follows: TGTGCCAGCAGTGCACGACAGGCAGGCTCTGGCTATGGCTACACCTTC.

The chain couples TRBV6-1 to TRBJ1-5; TRBD1 agrees at 11 bases. Trimming removed 2 bases from V and 9 bases from J; junction bases left unmatched: 6. Looked up from germline, CDR1 is MNHNS and CDR2 is SASEGT. The CDR3 consists of 15 residues. In DNA, the CDR3 is TGTGCCAGCAGTGAAAGGGACAGGGGGGTACCGCCCCAGCATTTT. Protein sequence: CASSERDRGVPPQHF.

A few counts support this clone. V usage is TRBV27 and J usage is TRBJ1-1; 7 bases align to TRBD1. The J segment lost 4 bases and the V segment lost 8 bases, leaving 13 bases of the junction unmatched. This CDR3 spans 15 amino acids. Germline assignment: CDR1 MNHEY and CDR2 SMNVEV (reference sequence). CDR3 in DNA: TGTGCCAGCCTAGACAGGGTTGGGGGTAGCACTGAAGCTTTCTTT. Translating gives CASLDRVGGSTEAFF.

On this clone itself: One end of the junction fails to match germline, which may point to a read error. This chain links TRBV27 with TRBJ2-1; D not certain. The CDR3 sequence is 13 residues long. The germline gives CDR1 MNHEY, CDR2 SMNVEV (reference sequence). CDR3 in amino acids: CASSLSSFNEQFF. CDR3 sequence (DNA): TGTGCCAGCAGTTTATCGTCCTTCAATGAGCAGTTCTTC.

V usage is TRBV10-3 and J usage is TRBJ1-1; D gene uncertain. The CDR3 runs to 13 residues. Germline lookup yields CDR1 ENHRY and CDR2 SYGVKD. With 0 bases removed from V and 4 bases from J, the gap between germline ends came to 6 bases. The CDR3 loop is CAISESGATEAFF. As DNA, the CDR3 is TGTGCCATCAGTGAGTCGGGCGCCACTGAAGCTTTCTTT.

The V gene is TRBV9, the J gene TRBJ1-5; 7 bases are shared with TRBD1. The CDR3 is 15 amino acids. J lost 1 base, V lost 3 bases, and 4 bases had no gene match. CDR1 and CDR2 (germline): SGDLS, YYNGEE. In DNA, the CDR3 is TGTGCCAGCAGCGCGGGACAGTCAAGCAATCAGCCCCAGCATTTT. It is translated as CASSAGQSSNQPQHF.

The chain joins TRBV5-6 to TRBJ2-3, with 11 bases fitting TRBD2. This CDR3 is built from 18 residues. With V trimmed by 0 bases and J by 5 bases, 11 bases remained unmatched. CDR1 and CDR2 from the germline V gene are SGHDT and YYEEEE. CDR3 sequence reads: CASSLEGSLAGGQDTQYF. The CDR3 nucleotides are TGTGCCAGCAGCTTGGAGGGTTCGCTAGCGGGGGGACAAGATACGCAGTATTTT. The full variable domain, rest sourced from reference TRBV5-6 and TRBJ2-3, is DAGVTQSPTHLIKTRGQQVTLRCSPKSGHDTVSWYQQALGQGPQFIFQYYEEEERQRGNFPDRFSGHQFPNYSSELNVNALLLGDSALYLCASSLEGSLAGGQDTQYFGPGTRLTVL.

V and J are TRBV7-2 and TRBJ1-2, with D maybe TRBD1 (6 bases). The germline V and J ends were trimmed by 2 bases and 8 bases, with 15 bases remaining between them. Germline-derived CDR1 and CDR2 are SGHTA and FQGNSA. The CDR3 has 14 amino acids. The CDR3, as DNA: TGTGCCAGCAGCTTAAAACAGGGTTCGGACGGCTACACCTTC. It specifies CASSLKQGSDGYTF.